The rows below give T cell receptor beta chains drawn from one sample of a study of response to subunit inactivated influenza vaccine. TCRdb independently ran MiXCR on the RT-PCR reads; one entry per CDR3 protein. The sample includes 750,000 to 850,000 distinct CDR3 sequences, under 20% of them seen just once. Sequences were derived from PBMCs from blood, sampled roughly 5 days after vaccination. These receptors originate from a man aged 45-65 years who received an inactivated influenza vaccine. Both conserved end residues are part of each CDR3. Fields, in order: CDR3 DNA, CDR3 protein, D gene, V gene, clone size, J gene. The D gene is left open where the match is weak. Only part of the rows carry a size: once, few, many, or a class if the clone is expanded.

TGTGCCAGCAGCAGTATAGGGGGGCCGGAGACCCAGTACTTC | CASSSIGGPETQYF | NA | TRBV7-6 | many | TRBJ2-5
TGTGCCAGCAGTTTATTGGGCCCGGAGTACGAGCAGTACTTC | CASSLLGPEYEQYF | NA | TRBV28 | NA | TRBJ2-7
TGCAGTGTTAGAATTGTGGACAGGGCCAACGAGCAGTACTTC | CSVRIVDRANEQYF | TRBD1 | TRBV20-1 | NA | TRBJ2-7
TGCGCCAGCAGCTTGGCCACTAGCGCAGCGGATGAGCAGTTCTTC | CASSLATSAADEQFF | TRBD2 | TRBV5-1 | few | TRBJ2-1
TGTGCCACCAGTCGAGCCGGTAACATTCAGTACTTC | CATSRAGNIQYF | NA | TRBV24-1 | NA | TRBJ2-4
TGTGCCAGCAGCTCAGGGCCCCGGACAGGGAAGTTGTCAGATACGCAGTATTTT | CASSSGPRTGKLSDTQYF | TRBD1 | TRBV11-1 | few | TRBJ2-3
TGTGCCAGCAGTGAATCCGGCATGGGCAATCAGCCCCAGCATTTT | CASSESGMGNQPQHF | NA | TRBV25-1 | NA | TRBJ1-5
TGTGCCATCAGTGACCTCCTGGGGCATCTCAGCTTTACCTCTGGAAACACCATATATTTT | CAISDLLGHLSFTSGNTIYF | NA | TRBV10-3 | many | TRBJ1-3
TGTACCAGCAGCCAGGGGGCGAGGCAGTATTTT | CTSSQGARQYF | TRBD1 | TRBV2 | NA | TRBJ2-3
TGCAGTGCTACAAAACCCGGGACGACAACTGAAGCTTTCTTT | CSATKPGTTTEAFF | NA | TRBV20-1 | few | TRBJ1-1
TGTGCCAGCAGCCCAATGGACAGGGTTGAGTACGAGCAGTACTTC | CASSPMDRVEYEQYF | TRBD1 | TRBV3-1 | NA | TRBJ2-7
TGTGCCAGCAGTTCGACAGGCTGGTCCTACGAGCAGTACTTC | CASSSTGWSYEQYF | NA | TRBV28 | NA | TRBJ2-7
TGCAGTGCTAGGGGCCTCCGGGACTACAGCACAGATACGCAGTATTTT | CSARGLRDYSTDTQYF | TRBD2 | TRBV20-1 | few | TRBJ2-3
TGCAGTGCTAGAGATCGGGAGGGAACGCTTTTT | CSARDREGTLF | NA | TRBV20-1 | few | TRBJ1-4
TGTGCCATCGGACAGGGAGTGCCAGATACGCAGTATTTT | CAIGQGVPDTQYF | TRBD1 | TRBV10-3 | NA | TRBJ2-3
TGTGCCAGCAGTTTAAACAGAAAAAGCAATCAGCCCCAGCATTTT | CASSLNRKSNQPQHF | NA | TRBV12-3/TRBV12-4 | few | TRBJ1-5
TGTGCCAGCAGCCATCGGGCGGGCGGAGAGCAGTACTTC | CASSHRAGGEQYF | NA | TRBV3-1 | NA | TRBJ2-7
TGTGCCAGCAGTAATAATCCAAGGGACTTCAAGTATTTT | CASSNNPRDFKYF | NA | TRBV28 | NA | TRBJ2-3
TGTGCCAGCAGCCAAGGCGCGCCGGACAATGAGCAGTTCTTC | CASSQGAPDNEQFF | NA | TRBV4-2 | NA | TRBJ2-1
TGCAGTGCTCCGACCGAGAGCCCTGAAGCTTTCTTT | CSAPTESPEAFF | NA | TRBV20-1 | NA | TRBJ1-1
TGTGCCAGCAGCGATCCGGGACAGGGCTATCAGCCCCAGCATTTT | CASSDPGQGYQPQHF | TRBD1 | TRBV7-2 | few | TRBJ1-5
TGTGCCAGCAGCCAATCCGGGACTAGGTTGGATGAGCAGTTCTTC | CASSQSGTRLDEQFF | TRBD2 | TRBV9 | few | TRBJ2-1
TGCAGTGCTAGGAGGGCAGTGAGCACAGATACGCAGTATTTT | CSARRAVSTDTQYF | NA | TRBV20-1 | many | TRBJ2-3
TGTGCCAGCAGCCAATACGGACAGTGGGGGGATGAGCAGTTCTTC | CASSQYGQWGDEQFF | NA | TRBV14 | NA | TRBJ2-1
TGTGCTAGCAGCCAAAACAGGGGCGGCCAAGAGACCCAGTACTTC | CASSQNRGGQETQYF | TRBD1 | TRBV7-7 | few | TRBJ2-5
TGTGCCAGCAGCCGTACTAGCGGGGGGTCCTACGAGCAGTACTTC | CASSRTSGGSYEQYF | TRBD2 | TRBV3-1 | few | TRBJ2-7
TGTGCCAGCAGCCCCGGGAGCCCGAACACTGAAGCTTTCTTT | CASSPGSPNTEAFF | NA | TRBV12-3/TRBV12-4 | few | TRBJ1-1
TGTGCCATCAGTGGGAGGGATTCGTACGAGCAGTACTTC | CAISGRDSYEQYF | NA | TRBV10-3 | NA | TRBJ2-7
TGTGCCAGCAGTTACTCGATTGGGGGGGTCACCGGGGAGCTGTTTTTT | CASSYSIGGVTGELFF | TRBD2 | TRBV6-5 | NA | TRBJ2-2
TGCAGTGCCCCGGGACTAGCGGCTGACAATGAGCAGTTCTTC | CSAPGLAADNEQFF | TRBD2 | TRBV20-1 | few | TRBJ2-1
TGTGCCAGCAGTTCTCACGGGGGATCGAACACCGGGGAGCTGTTTTTT | CASSSHGGSNTGELFF | NA | TRBV28 | few | TRBJ2-2
TGTGCCACCAGTGATTTGAACCAGAAAGATACGCAGTATTTT | CATSDLNQKDTQYF | NA | TRBV24-1 | many | TRBJ2-3
TGTGCCAGCTCCCCCCGTCGCTACGAGCAGTACTTC | CASSPRRYEQYF | NA | TRBV18 | few | TRBJ2-7
TGCAGTGCTAGAGATCGGTTGGGGGGATTATACACCGGGGAGCTGTTTTTT | CSARDRLGGLYTGELFF | NA | TRBV20-1 | few | TRBJ2-2
TGTGCCAGCAGTGGGACTCATCCTCTTGGGTACAATGAGCAGTTCTTC | CASSGTHPLGYNEQFF | NA | TRBV12-3/TRBV12-4 | few | TRBJ2-1
TGCAGTGCTAGAAGCGGTGGGGCTCAAGAGACCCAGTACTTC | CSARSGGAQETQYF | NA | TRBV20-1 | few | TRBJ2-5
TGTGCCAGCAGTGAAGGGACTAGCTCTCGGAGTGAGCAGTTCTTC | CASSEGTSSRSEQFF | TRBD2 | TRBV2 | NA | TRBJ2-1
TGTGCCATCAGTGAGGCGATAACGAGCTCCTACAATGAGCAGTTCTTC | CAISEAITSSYNEQFF | NA | TRBV10-3 | NA | TRBJ2-1
TGTGCCAGCAGTTCTAGGAACACCGGGGAGCTGTTTTTT | CASSSRNTGELFF | NA | TRBV6-5 | NA | TRBJ2-2
TGTGCCAGCAGTTCCAAGACAGGCCCTTATAGTTATAATTCACCCCTCCACTTT | CASSSKTGPYSYNSPLHF | NA | TRBV6-5 | NA | TRBJ1-6
TGTGCCATCAGGGATAGGACAGGGGACGAGCAGTACTTC | CAIRDRTGDEQYF | TRBD1 | TRBV10-3 | few | TRBJ2-7
TGTGCCAGCAGCTTAGCGATTCTGGCGGAGCAGTACTTC | CASSLAILAEQYF | NA | TRBV7-9 | NA | TRBJ2-7
TGTGCCAGCAGGACGACAGGGTCCGGCTACACCTTC | CASRTTGSGYTF | TRBD1 | TRBV12-3/TRBV12-4 | NA | TRBJ1-2
TGCGCCAGCAGTGGGCCGGGACAGGGTCACTACGAGCAGTACTTC | CASSGPGQGHYEQYF | TRBD1 | TRBV10-2 | few | TRBJ2-7
TGTGCCAGCAGCTTAGGGGAGTTCGAGCAGTACTTC | CASSLGEFEQYF | NA | TRBV7-2 | NA | TRBJ2-7
TGTGCCAGCAGTTTGCCTTCCTGGGGCAGCGGGGGGGCTGAGACCCAGTACTTC | CASSLPSWGSGGAETQYF | TRBD2 | TRBV28 | NA | TRBJ2-5
TGTGCCAGCAGTCAAGGACAGGCCCTATCCGAGCAGTACTTC | CASSQGQALSEQYF | TRBD1 | TRBV12-3/TRBV12-4 | few | TRBJ2-7
TGTGCCATCAGTGAGCCACAATGGCGGGAGCGCACAGATACGCAGTATTTT | CAISEPQWRERTDTQYF | TRBD2 | TRBV10-3 | NA | TRBJ2-3
TGTGCCACCTTCCCTTTAAGGACTAGCAAGGAGACCCAGTACTTC | CATFPLRTSKETQYF | TRBD2 | TRBV7-7 | few | TRBJ2-5
TGCGCCAGCAGCCAAGAGACCAGACCTGGGGCCAACGTCCTGACTTTC | CASSQETRPGANVLTF | NA | TRBV4-3 | NA | TRBJ2-6
TGTGCCAGCAGCTCCCTCCCCAGGGAGTATGGCTACACCTTC | CASSSLPREYGYTF | NA | TRBV9 | NA | TRBJ1-2
TGTGCCAGCAGGACGGACGGCCAAGAGACCCAGTACTTC | CASRTDGQETQYF | NA | TRBV25-1 | NA | TRBJ2-5
TGCAGTGCTAGAACCCCGGGACTAGGTTATGAGCAGTTCTTC | CSARTPGLGYEQFF | TRBD2 | TRBV20-1 | few | TRBJ2-1
TGTGCCAGCAGTTACGGGGGACAGGGTAATTCACCCCTCCACTTT | CASSYGGQGNSPLHF | TRBD1 | TRBV6-5 | NA | TRBJ1-6
TGCGCCAGCAGCTTGGAGGTACTAGCGGGGTCTGAGCAGTTCTTC | CASSLEVLAGSEQFF | TRBD2 | TRBV5-1 | NA | TRBJ2-1
TGCAGCGTACGGGACAGCCGCTCCTACGAGCAGTACTTC | CSVRDSRSYEQYF | TRBD1 | TRBV29-1 | NA | TRBJ2-7
TGTGCCAGCACCAAAGGGACACCTACTAACTATGGCTACACCTTC | CASTKGTPTNYGYTF | NA | TRBV6-2/TRBV6-3 | NA | TRBJ1-2
TGTGCCAGTAGGCCGGGGAACGGAAACATTCAGTACTTC | CASRPGNGNIQYF | NA | TRBV19 | few | TRBJ2-4
TGTGCCAGCAGTCGACGGACAGCGGCGGATCAGCCCCAGCATTTT | CASSRRTAADQPQHF | NA | TRBV6-2/TRBV6-3 | NA | TRBJ1-5